The rows below give T cell receptor beta chains drawn from one sample of a study of blood T cell repertoires in COVID-19. The assay was immunoSEQ multiplex PCR, and TCRdb's table has in-frame clones only and misses some. The sample consists of about 230,000 clones, 65% to 85% of them appearing once. Material for sequencing was peripheral blood. The receptors were sampled from an elderly woman with acute or convalescent COVID-19. The CDR3 runs from the conserved cysteine through the conserved F or W. The D gene is left open where the match is weak. A row's size may be missing; if present it is once, few, many or a size class.

TRBJ2-3 TRBV25-1 - - TGTGCCAGCAGTGACACAGGGAGAGGTACGCAGTATTTT CASSDTGRGTQYF
TRBJ1-2 TRBV25-1 - - TGTGCCAGCAGTGAACGTGCGGGTAACTATGGCTACACCTTC CASSERAGNYGYTF
TRBJ1-4 TRBV28 once - TGTGCCAGCAGTCAATCAGGGGAAAAACTGTTTTTT CASSQSGEKLFF
TRBJ1-2 TRBV6-5 - - TGTGCCAGCGGGGGGAGGGACAACTATGGCTACACCTTC CASGGRDNYGYTF
TRBJ2-1 TRBV2 - - TGTGCCAGCAGTGATAGAGGAGACTCCTACAATGAGCAGTTCTTC CASSDRGDSYNEQFF
TRBJ2-3 TRBV7-9 - - TGTGCCAGCAGCTTATGGCTAGCTAGCACAGATACGCAGTATTTT CASSLWLASTDTQYF
TRBJ2-7 TRBV5-1 - TRBD1 TGCGCCAGCAGCTTGGCCCCGGACAGGGGCTACGAGCAGTACTTC CASSLAPDRGYEQYF
TRBJ1-3 TRBV2 - - TGTGCCAGCGGTAGCTCTGGAAACACCATATATTTT CASGSSGNTIYF
TRBJ1-6 TRBV28 - - TGTGCCAGCAGTTTAGCGGCGGGTTCACCCCTCCACTTT CASSLAAGSPLHF
TRBJ1-2 TRBV7-2 - TRBD1 TGTGCCAGCAGCTCTAACAGGGGCGAGGGCGACTATGGCTACACCTTC CASSSNRGEGDYGYTF
TRBJ1-1 TRBV28 - TRBD1 TGTGCCAGCCCGCCCGGGACAGGGCACCAGAGGACTGAAGCTTTCTTT CASPPGTGHQRTEAFF
TRBJ2-7 TRBV6-5 - TRBD1 TGTGCCAGCGGGGAGGACAGGGGGTGGGACGAGCAGTACTTC CASGEDRGWDEQYF
TRBJ1-1 TRBV19 - - TGTGCCAGTAGCGGGGGTATGAACACTGAAGCTTTCTTT CASSGGMNTEAFF